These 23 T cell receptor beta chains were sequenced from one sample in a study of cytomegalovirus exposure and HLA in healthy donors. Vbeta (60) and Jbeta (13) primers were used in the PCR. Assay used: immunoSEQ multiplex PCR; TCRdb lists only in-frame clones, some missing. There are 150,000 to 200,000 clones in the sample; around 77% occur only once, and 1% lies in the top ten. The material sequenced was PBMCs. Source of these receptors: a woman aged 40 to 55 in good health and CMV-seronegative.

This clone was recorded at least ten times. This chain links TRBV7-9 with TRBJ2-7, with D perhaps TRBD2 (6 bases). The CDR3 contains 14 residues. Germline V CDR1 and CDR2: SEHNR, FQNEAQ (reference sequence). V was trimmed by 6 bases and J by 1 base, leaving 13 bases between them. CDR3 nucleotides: TGTGCCAGCAGTGGAGCAGGGACTTCCTACGAGCAGTACTTC. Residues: CASSGAGTSYEQYF. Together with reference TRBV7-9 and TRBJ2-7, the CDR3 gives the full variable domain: DTGVSQNPRHKITKRGQNVTFRCDPISEHNRLYWYRQTLGQGPEFLTYFQNEAQLEKSRLLSDRFSAERPKGSFSTLEIQRTEQGDSAMYLCASSGAGTSYEQYFGPGTRLTVT.

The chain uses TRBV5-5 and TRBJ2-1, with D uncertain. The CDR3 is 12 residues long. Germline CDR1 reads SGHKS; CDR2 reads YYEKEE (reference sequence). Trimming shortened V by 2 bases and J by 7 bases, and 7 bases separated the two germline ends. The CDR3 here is CASSFSVNEQFF. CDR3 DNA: TGTGCCAGCAGCTTTTCGGTAAATGAGCAGTTCTTC. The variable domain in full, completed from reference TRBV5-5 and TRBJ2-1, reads DAGVTQSPTHLIKTRGQQVTLRCSPISGHKSVSWYQQVLGQGPQFIFQYYEKEERGRGNFPDRFSARQFPNYSSELNVNALLLGDSALYLCASSFSVNEQFFGPGTRLTVL.

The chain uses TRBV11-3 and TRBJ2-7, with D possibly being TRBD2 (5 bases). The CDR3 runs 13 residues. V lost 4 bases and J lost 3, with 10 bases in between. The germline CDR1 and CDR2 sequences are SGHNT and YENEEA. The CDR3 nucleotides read TGTGCCAGCAGCTCCTTAGGAGGCTACGAGCAGTACTTC. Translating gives CASSSLGGYEQYF.

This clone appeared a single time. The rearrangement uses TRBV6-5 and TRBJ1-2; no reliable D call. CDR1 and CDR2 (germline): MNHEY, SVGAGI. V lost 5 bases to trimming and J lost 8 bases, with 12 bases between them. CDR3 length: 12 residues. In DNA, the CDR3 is TGTGCCAGCAGTCGGCCGACTGGGGGCTACACCTTC. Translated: CASSRPTGGYTF.

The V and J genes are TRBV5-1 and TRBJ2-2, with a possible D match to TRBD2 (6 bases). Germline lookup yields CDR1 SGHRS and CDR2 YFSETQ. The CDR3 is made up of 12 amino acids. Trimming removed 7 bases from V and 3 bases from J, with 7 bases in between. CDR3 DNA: TGCGCCAGCGTAGCGGACACCGGGGAGCTGTTTTTT. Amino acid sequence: CASVADTGELFF.

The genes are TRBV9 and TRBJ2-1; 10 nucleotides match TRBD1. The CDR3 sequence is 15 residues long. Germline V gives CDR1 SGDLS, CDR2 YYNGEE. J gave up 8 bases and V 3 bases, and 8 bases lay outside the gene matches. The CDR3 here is CASSGGGTGVYEQFF. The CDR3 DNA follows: TGTGCCAGCAGCGGGGGGGGGACAGGGGTGTATGAGCAGTTCTTC.

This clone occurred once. The CDR3 DNA reads as TGTGCCTGGAGTGACGGGCTTCGGGGGGACTACACCTTC. Its protein is CAWSDGLRGDYTF. The chain combines TRBV30 with TRBJ1-2; D is possibly TRBD1 (5 bases). Germline-derived CDR1 and CDR2 are GTSNPN and SVGIG (reference sequence). The CDR3 is made up of 13 amino acids. V was cut by 1 base and J by 10 bases, with 16 bases left in between.

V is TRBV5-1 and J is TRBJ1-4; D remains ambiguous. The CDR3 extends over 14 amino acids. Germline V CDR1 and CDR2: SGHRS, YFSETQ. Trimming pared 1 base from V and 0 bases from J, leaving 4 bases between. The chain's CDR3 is CASSLLSTNEKLFF. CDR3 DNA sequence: TGCGCCAGCAGCTTGCTTTCAACTAATGAAAAACTGTTTTTT.

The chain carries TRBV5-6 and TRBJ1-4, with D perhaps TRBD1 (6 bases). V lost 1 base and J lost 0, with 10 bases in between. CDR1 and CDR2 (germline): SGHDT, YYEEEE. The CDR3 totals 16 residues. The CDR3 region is CASSLTGSATNEKLFF. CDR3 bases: TGTGCCAGCAGCTTGACAGGGTCCGCAACTAATGAAAAACTGTTTTTT.

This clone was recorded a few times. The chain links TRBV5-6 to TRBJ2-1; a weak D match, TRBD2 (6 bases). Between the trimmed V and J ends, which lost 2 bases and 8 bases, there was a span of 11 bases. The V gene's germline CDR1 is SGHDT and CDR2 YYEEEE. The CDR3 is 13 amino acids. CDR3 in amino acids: CASSFAGNDEQFF. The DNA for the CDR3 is TGTGCCAGCAGCTTCGCGGGAAACGATGAGCAGTTCTTC.

The CDR3 DNA sequence: TGTGCCATCAGTGACCCGGACAGGGGGCGAAACACCATATATTTT. Amino acid sequence: CAISDPDRGRNTIYF. This sequence joins TRBV10-3 and TRBJ1-3; 11 bases fit TRBD1. Unmatched junction bases numbered 3, after V lost 3 bases and J lost 5 bases. The CDR3 consists of 15 residues. Germline V CDR1 and CDR2: ENHRY, SYGVKD.

As DNA, the CDR3 is TGCGCCAGCAGCGTAGACAGGGGGAGCACAGATACGCAGTATTTT. This sequence encodes CASSVDRGSTDTQYF. The chain joins TRBV5-1 to TRBJ2-3, with TRBD1 matching over 9 bases. CDR3 length: 15 amino acids. The trim removed 4 bases at V and 0 bases at J, leaving 3 bases unmatched. The germline CDR1 and CDR2 sequences are SGHRS and YFSETQ.

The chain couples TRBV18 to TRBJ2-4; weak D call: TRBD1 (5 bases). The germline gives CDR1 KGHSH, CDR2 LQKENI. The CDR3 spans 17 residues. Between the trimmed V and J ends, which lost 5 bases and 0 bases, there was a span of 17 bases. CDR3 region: CASSSSQGLGAKNIQYF. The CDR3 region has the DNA TGTGCCAGCTCATCCTCCCAGGGCTTAGGAGCCAAAAACATTCAGTACTTC.

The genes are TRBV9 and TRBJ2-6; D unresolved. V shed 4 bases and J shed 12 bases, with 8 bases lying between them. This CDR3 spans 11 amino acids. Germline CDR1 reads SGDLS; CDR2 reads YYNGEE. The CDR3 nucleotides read TGTGCCAGCAGCTCCAGTGTCGTCCTGACTTTC. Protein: CASSSSVVLTF.

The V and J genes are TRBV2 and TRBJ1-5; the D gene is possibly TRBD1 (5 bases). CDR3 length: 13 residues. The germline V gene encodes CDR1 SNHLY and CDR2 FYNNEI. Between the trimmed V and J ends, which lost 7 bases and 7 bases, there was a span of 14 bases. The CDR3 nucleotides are TGTGCCAGCAAGCGAGGGGAGGGGCAGCCCCAGCATTTT. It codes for CASKRGEGQPQHF. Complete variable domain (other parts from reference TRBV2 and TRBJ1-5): EPEVTQTPSHQVTQMGQEVILRCVPISNHLYFYWYRQILGQKVEFLVSFYNNEISEKSEIFDDQFSVERPDGSNFTLKIRSTKLEDSAMYFCASKRGEGQPQHFGDGTRLSIL.

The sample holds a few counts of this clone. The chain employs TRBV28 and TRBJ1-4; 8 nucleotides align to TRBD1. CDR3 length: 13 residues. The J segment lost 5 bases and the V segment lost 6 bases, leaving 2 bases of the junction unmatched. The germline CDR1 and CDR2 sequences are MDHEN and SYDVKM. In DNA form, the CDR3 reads TGTGCCAGCAGGACAGGGGCGAATGAAAAACTGTTTTTT. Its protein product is CASRTGANEKLFF.

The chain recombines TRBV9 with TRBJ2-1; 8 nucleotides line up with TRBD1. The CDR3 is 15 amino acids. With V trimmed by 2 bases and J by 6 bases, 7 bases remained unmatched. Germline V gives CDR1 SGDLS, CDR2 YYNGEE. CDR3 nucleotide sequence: TGTGCCAGCAGCGTCCTTGGACAGGGATCCAATGAGCAGTTCTTC. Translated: CASSVLGQGSNEQFF. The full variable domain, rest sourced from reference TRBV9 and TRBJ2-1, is DSGVTQTPKHLITATGQRVTLRCSPRSGDLSVYWYQQSLDQGLQFLIQYYNGEERAKGNILERFSAQQFPDLHSELNLSSLELGDSALYFCASSVLGQGSNEQFFGPGTRLTVL.

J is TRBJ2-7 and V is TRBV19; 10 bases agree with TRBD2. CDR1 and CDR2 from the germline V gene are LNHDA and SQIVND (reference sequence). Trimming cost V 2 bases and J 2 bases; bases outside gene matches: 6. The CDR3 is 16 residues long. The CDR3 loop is CASSISGRASAYEQYF. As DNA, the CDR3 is TGTGCCAGTAGTATAAGCGGGAGGGCCTCAGCCTACGAGCAGTACTTC.

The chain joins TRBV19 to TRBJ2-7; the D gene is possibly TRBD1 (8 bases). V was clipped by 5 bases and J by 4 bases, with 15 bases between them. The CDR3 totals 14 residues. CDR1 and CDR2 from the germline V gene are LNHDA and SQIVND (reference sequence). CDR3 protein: CASSPGQGGYEQYF. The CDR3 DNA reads TGTGCCAGTAGTCCCGGACAGGGAGGGTACGAGCAGTACTTC.

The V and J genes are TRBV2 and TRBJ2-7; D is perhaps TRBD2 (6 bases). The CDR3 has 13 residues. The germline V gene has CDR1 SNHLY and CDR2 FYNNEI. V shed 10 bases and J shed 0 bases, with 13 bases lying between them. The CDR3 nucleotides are TGTGCCACCAACGGGGGTAGCTCCTACGAGCAGTACTTC. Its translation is CATNGGSSYEQYF. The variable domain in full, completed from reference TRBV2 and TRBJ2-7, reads EPEVTQTPSHQVTQMGQEVILRCVPISNHLYFYWYRQILGQKVEFLVSFYNNEISEKSEIFDDQFSVERPDGSNFTLKIRSTKLEDSAMYFCATNGGSSYEQYFGPGTRLTVT.

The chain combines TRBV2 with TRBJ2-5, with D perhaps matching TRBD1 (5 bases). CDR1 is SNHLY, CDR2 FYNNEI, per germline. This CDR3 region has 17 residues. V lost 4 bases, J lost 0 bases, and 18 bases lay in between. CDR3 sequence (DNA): TGTGCCAGCAGTGGGGGCCAGGTAGGGGTAAACCAAGAGACCCAGTACTTC. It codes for CASSGGQVGVNQETQYF.

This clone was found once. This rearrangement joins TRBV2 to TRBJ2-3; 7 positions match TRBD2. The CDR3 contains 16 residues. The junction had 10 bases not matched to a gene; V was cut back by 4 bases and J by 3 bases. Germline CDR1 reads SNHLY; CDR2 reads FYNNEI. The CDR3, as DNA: TGTGCCAGCAGTGGTGGATCGGGGGGACGGACAGATACGCAGTATTTT. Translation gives CASSGGSGGRTDTQYF.

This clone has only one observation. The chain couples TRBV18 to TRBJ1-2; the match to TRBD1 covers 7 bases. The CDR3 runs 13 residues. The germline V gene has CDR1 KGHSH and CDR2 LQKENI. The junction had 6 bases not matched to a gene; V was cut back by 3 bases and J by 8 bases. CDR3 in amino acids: CASSPTGSAGYTF. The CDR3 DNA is TGTGCCAGCTCACCGACAGGGTCTGCAGGCTACACCTTC.